This TCR beta chain is drawn from a study of T cells in Graves' hyperthyroidism and ophthalmopathy. Fresh peripheral blood, 10 ml, was the source of the PBMCs. This clonotype was counted at least ten times. No antigen is known for it. Study findings and constraints: Stable hyperthyroidism was told apart from ophthalmopathy by a model built on 13 V-J features.

Amplified regions were TCR beta CDR3 sequences from RNA transcripts. The primer set for the first-round RT-PCR of the TCR CDR3 was HTBI. TCRdb analysed the multiplex PCR reads with MiXCR anew, one entry per CDR3 protein. The sample consists of 500,000 to 700,000 distinct CDR3 sequences, around 15% of them appearing once. There are 15 residues in the CDR3. V lost 1 base, J lost 0 bases, and 7 bases lay in between. Germline assignment: CDR1 SGHVS and CDR2 FNYEAQ. The sequencing input was blood. The chain couples TRBV7-6 to TRBJ2-1; a possible D gene is TRBD2 (5 bases). This receptor was taken from a woman aged 18-29 years with Graves' hyperthyroidism. The CDR3: CASSLVASSYNEQFF. The CDR3, as DNA: TGTGCCAGCAGCTTAGTAGCGAGCTCCTACAATGAGCAGTTCTTC. The whole variable domain, remainder taken from reference TRBV7-6 and TRBJ2-1, is GAGVSQSPRYKVTKRGQDVALRCDPISGHVSLYWYRQALGQGPEFLTYFNYEAQQDKSGLPNDRFSAERPEGSISTLTIQRTEQRDSAMYRCASSLVASSYNEQFFGPGTRLTVL.